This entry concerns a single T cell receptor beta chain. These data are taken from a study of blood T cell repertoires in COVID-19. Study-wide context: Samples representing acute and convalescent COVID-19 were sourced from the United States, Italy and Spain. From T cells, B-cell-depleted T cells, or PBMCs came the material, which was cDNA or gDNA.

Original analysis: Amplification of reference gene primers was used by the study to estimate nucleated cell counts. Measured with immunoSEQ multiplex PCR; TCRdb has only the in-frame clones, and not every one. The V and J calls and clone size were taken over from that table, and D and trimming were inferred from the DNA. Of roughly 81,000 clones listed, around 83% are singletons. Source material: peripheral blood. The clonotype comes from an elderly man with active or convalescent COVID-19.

The CDR3 DNA reads TGTGCCAGCTTTACGGGAGCGGAGTACAATGAGCAGTTCTTC. This translates into CASFTGAEYNEQFF. This sequence joins TRBV6-1 and TRBJ2-1, with D possibly TRBD2 on 6 matching bases. V lost 8 bases and J lost 4, with 15 bases in between. Looked up from germline, CDR1 is MNHNS and CDR2 is SASEGT. The CDR3 totals 14 residues.